Detailed here is one TCR beta chain. As yet, its antigen is unknown. Sequencing used immunoSEQ multiplex PCR; TCRdb keeps in-frame clones, though not all of them. This table holds about 50,000 clones, about 92% found once. The CDR3 runs 15 residues. The V end lost 4 bases, the J end lost 7 bases, and 14 bases lay between the germline ends. Germline V lookup: CDR1 MNHNS, CDR2 SASEGT. Systemic immunosuppression or a history of autoimmune disease excluded patients. This entry belongs to a study of OX40 agonist ivuxolimab in advanced cancers. Study information: The dose-escalation cohort was approximately 85% male, with a mean age of around 60 years, ranging roughly 23 to 79. Study-level findings and limits: Normalized T-cell clonal expansion was also low in some nonresponders.

The source was CD4+ or CD8+ T cells sorted from blood, collected in a trial of the OX40 agonist ivuxolimab. The rearrangement links TRBV6-1 to TRBJ1-6; perhaps TRBD1 as D (5 bases). This TCR derives from an adult with an advanced solid tumor such as melanoma, head and neck, liver or kidney cancer. CDR3 nucleotide sequence: TGTGCCAGCAGTGGTTTGGGGACGGAGAATTCACCCCTCCACTTT. Protein product: CASSGLGTENSPLHF.